One sample yielded the 15 T cell receptor beta chains listed below, sequenced in a study of vaccination effects on CD4 cells after COVID-19. Sequencing in the ViraFEST assay came after antigen-specific CD4+ T cells had been expanded with viral peptide pools, which were used to stimulate PBMC. With 10 days of culture completed, CD4+ T cells were isolated. No vaccinee had earlier SARS-CoV-2 infection, and nucleocapsid antibodies were negative. Their specific antigens are unknown. Clones were sequenced by immunoSEQ multiplex PCR, and TCRdb holds only the in-frame ones, with some missing. The sample includes 27,000 or so clones, 73% of them seen just once. The starting material was CD4+ T cells from PBMCs cultured with HCoV-NL63 spike peptides, obtained before COVID-19 vaccination. These receptors were obtained from a human donor who received a COVID-19 vaccine.

V and J are TRBV9 and TRBJ2-7; D might be TRBD2 (5 bases). Per germline, CDR1 SGDLS and CDR2 YYNGEE. Trimming left V 4 bases short and J 7 bases short, with 18 bases between. This CDR3 region has 14 residues. The CDR3 region has the DNA TGTGCCAGCAGCCCCCGGACTCTACCGGTGGAGCAGTACTTC. It is translated as CASSPRTLPVEQYF.

The gene calls are TRBV5-4 and TRBJ1-6; TRBD1 agrees at 9 bases. Trimming at V came to 1 base and at J to 4 bases, leaving 9 bases not matched to a gene. Germline V gene sequence: CDR1 SGHNT, CDR2 YYREEE (reference sequence). This CDR3 has 18 amino acids. Written as DNA, the CDR3 is TGTGCCAGCAGCTTGCAGCTGGGACAGGGCCCTTATAATTCACCCCTCCACTTT. Protein: CASSLQLGQGPYNSPLHF.

The CDR3, as DNA: TGTGCCAGCAGAAGGGACGGAGTTCTGAATGAGCAGTTCTTC. Its protein is CASRRDGVLNEQFF. The chain links TRBV7-8 to TRBJ2-1; D tentatively reads TRBD1 or TRBD2 (5 bases each). V was pared by 6 bases and J by 7 bases, with 16 bases between. CDR1 and CDR2 (germline): SGHVS, FQNEAQ. The CDR3 is made up of 14 amino acids.

This rearrangement joins TRBV2 to TRBJ1-1, with D maybe TRBD1 (6 bases). CDR1 is SNHLY and CDR2 is FYNNEI in the germline V gene. The CDR3 has 13 amino acids. The V end was cut by 8 bases, the J end by 7 bases, with 17 bases between. CDR3 sequence (DNA): TGTGCCAGCTCCTCGGGGGGCGGAGATGAAGCTTTCTTT. It is translated as CASSSGGGDEAFF.

In this sample, this clone turned up once. The genes are TRBV20-1 and TRBJ1-3; D is ambiguous. Germline loops: CDR1 DFQATT, CDR2 SNEGSKA (reference sequence). CDR3 length: 11 amino acids. With 5 bases removed from V and 7 bases from J, the gap between germline ends came to 9 bases. CDR3 sequence reads: CSAPLRNTIYF. The CDR3 bases are TGCAGTGCTCCCCTTCGGAACACCATATATTTT.

The chain combines TRBV6-4 with TRBJ1-1; D remains unclear. V lost 6 bases to trimming and J lost 0 bases, with 8 bases between them. Germline loops: CDR1 MRHNA, CDR2 SNTAGT. The CDR3 spans 13 residues. CDR3 nucleotides: TGTGCCAGCAGCCAAAACATGAACACTGAAGCTTTCTTT. Protein: CASSQNMNTEAFF.

V gene TRBV4-3 combines with J gene TRBJ1-2, with D tentatively TRBD1 (6 bases). Per germline, CDR1 LGHNA and CDR2 YSLEER. The CDR3 sequence is 15 residues long. Trimming stripped 3 bases from V and 5 bases from J, with 16 bases between. CDR3 loop: CASSHDPGAPYGYTF. The CDR3, as DNA: TGCGCCAGCAGCCACGACCCAGGGGCCCCTTATGGCTACACCTTC.

The rearrangement uses TRBV5-8 and TRBJ2-7, with D unresolved. The germline CDR1 and CDR2 sequences are SGHTS and YDEGEE. The V end lost 6 bases, the J end lost 1 base, and 14 bases lay between the germline ends. The CDR3 length is 14 residues. The CDR3 sequence: CASTKHTTSYEQYF. The CDR3 DNA is TGTGCCAGCACCAAACATACAACATCCTACGAGCAGTACTTC.

This clone was found a few times. The CDR3 sequence is CASSEGLRVHEQYF. The CDR3 DNA is TGTGCCAGCAGTGAAGGCCTCAGGGTACACGAGCAGTACTTC. This chain connects TRBV2 to TRBJ2-7, with D possibly matching TRBD1 (5 bases). CDR1 is SNHLY and CDR2 is FYNNEI in the germline V gene. Trimming pared 1 base from V and 5 bases from J, leaving 12 bases between. The CDR3 is made up of 14 amino acids.

CDR3 in DNA: TGCGCCAGCAGCCGGGACAGGGCCAGCACAGATACGCAGTATTTT. It yields the protein CASSRDRASTDTQYF. V gene TRBV4-1 combines with J gene TRBJ2-3; TRBD1 aligns across 9 bases. The V segment lost 4 bases and the J segment 0 bases; nucleotides outside the gene matches: 2. In germline, CDR1 is MGHRA, CDR2 YSYEKL. The CDR3 has 15 amino acids.

The chain combines TRBV9 with TRBJ2-7; TRBD2 might be the D (7 bases). The ends were cut back, 0 bases at V and 2 bases at J, with 21 bases in the middle. Germline assignment: CDR1 SGDLS and CDR2 YYNGEE. The CDR3 contains 18 residues. The CDR3 protein is CASSVAPVGGAYAYEQYF. The DNA for the CDR3 is TGTGCCAGCAGCGTAGCCCCGGTGGGGGGGGCGTACGCCTACGAGCAGTACTTC. The variable domain in full, with the rest retrieved from reference TRBV9 and TRBJ2-7, is DSGVTQTPKHLITATGQRVTLRCSPRSGDLSVYWYQQSLDQGLQFLIQYYNGEERAKGNILERFSAQQFPDLHSELNLSSLELGDSALYFCASSVAPVGGAYAYEQYFGPGTRLTVT.

The V call is TRBV12-3 or TRBV12-4, the J call TRBJ2-7; D call uncertain. This CDR3 spans 11 amino acids. V lost 6 bases and J 2 bases, leaving 5 bases between the germline ends. The CDR3 sequence: CASSLTYEQYF. The CDR3 DNA reads as TGTGCCAGCAGCCTAACCTACGAGCAGTACTTC.

The chain uses TRBV6-2 or TRBV6-3 and TRBJ2-7; 7 nucleotides align to TRBD2. Germline trimming cut 6 bases from V and 9 bases from J; bases unmatched to any gene: 14. Germline V gene lookup returns CDR1 MNHEY and CDR2 SVGEGT. The CDR3 is 14 amino acids. CDR3 bases: TGTGCCAGCAGCTTGGGGGGGAGTGGAATGGTGCAGTACTTC. Protein product: CASSLGGSGMVQYF.

The CDR3 DNA sequence: TGTGCTGGGGACCGGGAAAAGTCCTACGAGCAGTACTTC. Translation gives CAGDREKSYEQYF. The chain has TRBV12-5 and TRBJ2-7; D is tentatively TRBD1 or TRBD2 (5 bases each). Deletions cut 11 bases from V and 1 base from J, with 15 bases between. CDR3 length: 13 amino acids. The V gene's germline CDR1 is LGHNT and CDR2 FRNRAP.

The V and J genes are TRBV30 and TRBJ1-1; D remains ambiguous. Germline loops: CDR1 GTSNPN, CDR2 SVGIG (reference sequence). V was trimmed by 0 bases and J by 2 bases, leaving 7 bases between them. The CDR3 is 13 residues long. CDR3 protein: CAWSVKGNTEAFF. CDR3 nucleotides: TGTGCCTGGAGTGTAAAGGGAAACACTGAAGCTTTCTTT. Full variable domain (outside the CDR3, taken from reference TRBV30 and TRBJ1-1): SQTIHQWPATLVQPVGSPLSLECTVEGTSNPNLYWYRQAAGRGLQLLFYSVGIGQISSEVPQNLSASRPQDRQFILSSKKLLLSDSGFYLCAWSVKGNTEAFFGQGTRLTVV.